One and the same sample provided the 27 T cell receptor beta chains below, sequenced in a study of tumor-infiltrating lymphocytes in primary liver carcinoma. The investigators made TCR beta cDNA from roughly 0.55 ug total RNA, using a constant-region primer. Sequencing libraries for TCR beta derived from three nested multiplex PCR rounds that used slightly modified ARM-PCR. The first two PCR rounds, roughly 10 cycles each, used TRBV1-TRBV30 forward primers and a C-beta reverse primer. From the multiplex PCR reads, TCRdb called clonotypes with MiXCR, one entry per CDR3 protein. Of 90,000 to 100,000 distinct CDR3 sequences in the sample, almost 70% were seen once. Unsorted bulk tissue (about 19-33 mg) underwent RNA and DNA co-extraction. The sample taken for sequencing was liver tumor tissue from sampling region 5. Subset reported: tumor region T5, tumor centre. The receptors here all came from a woman aged 60-70 years with primary liver carcinoma and hepatitis B virus infection.

To note about this clonotype: The junction and the germline gene differ at one end; a read error may be behind it. The chain employs TRBV6-1 and TRBJ2-7; 10 bases are a match to TRBD1. Germline lookup yields CDR1 MNHNS and CDR2 SASEGT. The CDR3 is made up of 16 amino acids. Here the CDR3 DNA reads TGTGTCAGCAGTGAAGCGGGACAGGGGCCCTTATCAGAGCAGTATTTC. Residues: CVSSEAGQGPLSEQYF.

In the case of this clonotype: This CDR3 is missing its conserved last phenylalanine or tryptophan, likely due to a read error. The chain is built from TRBV29-1 and TRBJ2-5; D gene uncertain. Germline CDR1 is SQVTM and CDR2 is ANQGSEA. The CDR3 covers 11 residues. CDR3 protein: CGVEYEETQYY. The DNA for the CDR3 is TGCGGCGTTGAATACGAAGAGACCCAGTACTAC.

To note about this clonotype: One junction end disagrees with the germline gene, perhaps due to a read error. V and J are TRBV11-2 and TRBJ1-2; D unresolved. CDR1 and CDR2 (germline): SGHAT, FQNNGV. The CDR3 runs 13 residues. CDR3 loop: CTSSLDGNYGYTF. The DNA of the CDR3 is TGTACCAGCAGCTTAGACGGAAACTATGGCTACACCTTC.

In regard to this clonotype: This CDR3 fails to terminate in the conserved phenylalanine or tryptophan, so it likely reflects a read error. The rearrangement joins TRBV4-1 to TRBJ2-1; a possible D gene is TRBD2 (6 bases). Germline CDR1 is MGHRA and CDR2 is YSYEKL. This CDR3 comprises 17 residues. Here the CDR3 DNA reads TGTGCCAGCAGCCAAGGGGCTGGGGGAGGTTCCTATAATGAGCAGTTCCTC. This sequence encodes CASSQGAGGGSYNEQFL.

Regarding this clonotype: A much bigger clone sits one base away, suggesting this may be a read error. V is TRBV13 and J is TRBJ2-5; D is perhaps TRBD1 (6 bases). The CDR3 runs 12 residues. Germline lookup yields CDR1 PRHDT and CDR2 FYEKMQ (reference sequence). CDR3 coding DNA: TGTGTCAGCAGCTACAGGGTAAAGACCCAGTACTTC. Translated, it gives CVSSYRVKTQYF.

A note on this clonotype: At one end the junction does not follow the germline gene, possibly because of a read error. The chain recombines TRBV5-5 with TRBJ2-7; TRBD2 aligns across 8 bases. The length of the CDR3 is 15 residues. The germline V gene has CDR1 SGHKS and CDR2 YYEKEE (reference sequence). DNA for the CDR3: TGTGCCAACAGCCTATCGGGAGGGTCCTCCTACGAGCAGTACTTC. Amino acids: CANSLSGGSSYEQYF.

In regard to this clonotype: A clone one base away is much larger, so this may be a read error. Given the absence of the conserved phenylalanine or tryptophan at the CDR3 end, a read error is likely. This chain uses TRBV28 with TRBJ1-5; D might be TRBD1 (5 bases). The CDR3 has 15 residues. The V gene's germline CDR1 is MDHEN and CDR2 SYDVKM. V lost 6 bases and J 1 base, leaving 13 bases between the germline ends. The CDR3 protein is CASSRGTASNQPQHC. CDR3 DNA: TGTGCCAGCAGCCGAGGGACGGCGAGCAATCAGCCCCAGCATTGT.

This chain links TRBV30 with TRBJ2-1; TRBD2 aligns across 11 bases. J was trimmed by 8 bases and V by 2 bases; bases with no gene match: 11. CDR3 length: 16 residues. CDR1 and CDR2 from the germline V gene are GTSNPN and SVGIG (reference sequence). The CDR3: CAWSSLAGGWFDEQFF. CDR3 bases: TGTGCCTGGAGTTCGCTAGCGGGAGGTTGGTTCGATGAGCAGTTCTTC.

This sequence joins TRBV11-1 and TRBJ2-7; possible D gene TRBD1, 6 bases. CDR3 length: 15 amino acids. Deletions cut 7 bases from V and 6 bases from J, with 22 bases between. Germline assignment: CDR1 SGHAT and CDR2 FQDESV (reference sequence). This CDR3 reads CASNPRTAGPCEQYF. The CDR3 nucleotides are TGTGCCAGCAACCCTCGGACAGCAGGACCATGCGAGCAGTACTTC.

V usage is TRBV28 and J usage is TRBJ2-1, with 10 bases lining up with TRBD2. Germline assignment: CDR1 MDHEN and CDR2 SYDVKM. This CDR3 region has 13 residues. V gave up 8 bases and J gave up 15 bases; unmatched junction bases: 13. The CDR3 reads CASCLAGVSLWFF. The DNA of the CDR3 is TGTGCCAGCTGTCTAGCGGGAGTGTCCTTGTGGTTCTTC.

Regarding this clonotype: Given the absence of the conserved phenylalanine or tryptophan at the CDR3 end, a read error is likely. The chain employs TRBV11-2 and TRBJ1-3; perhaps TRBD1 as D (5 bases). The CDR3 is 18 amino acids. In germline, CDR1 is SGHAT, CDR2 FQNNGV. DNA of the CDR3: TGTACCAGCAGCTCGCGCCTTCCGACAGATAGCTCTGGAAACACCATATATCTT. Protein product: CTSSSRLPTDSSGNTIYL.

This clonotype was detected only once. This clone may be a read error of a much larger clone one base away. The rearrangement links TRBV10-1 to TRBJ1-1; no clear D. This CDR3 is 14 amino acids long. V was pared by 0 bases and J by 9 bases, with 14 bases between. Germline V lookup: CDR1 WNHNN, CDR2 SYGVQD (reference sequence). CDR3 nucleotide sequence: TGCGCCAGCAGTGAGTCGTGGGGTAGTACTCAAGCTTTCTTT. Amino acid sequence: CASSESWGSTQAFF.

The CDR3 sequence is CASSLGSLAEGYEQYF. The CDR3 region has the DNA TGTGCCAGCAGCTTAGGCTCACTAGCGGAAGGATACGAGCAGTACTTC. The chain uses TRBV7-8 and TRBJ2-7; TRBD2 matches at 8 bases. Germline loops: CDR1 SGHVS, CDR2 FQNEAQ. This CDR3 spans 16 amino acids. V shed 1 base and J 4 bases; nucleotides not matched to a gene: 9. Based on the CDR3 plus reference TRBV7-8 and TRBJ2-7, the full variable domain is GAGVSQSPRYKVAKRGQDVALRCDPISGHVSLFWYQQALGQGPEFLTYFQNEAQLDKSGLPSDRFFAERPEGSVSTLKIQRTQQEDSAVYLCASSLGSLAEGYEQYFGPGTRLTVT.

The chain links TRBV16 to TRBJ1-6; 9 bases are shared with TRBD1. J gave up 8 bases and V 6 bases, and 11 bases lay outside the gene matches. The CDR3 totals 16 residues. Germline loops: CDR1 KGHSY, CDR2 FQNENV. CDR3 sequence (DNA): TGTGCCAGCAGTCCTCCCCCGGGACAGGGAGATTCACCCCTCCACTTT. Amino acids: CASSPPPGQGDSPLHF.

This clonotype was detected many times. The V gene is TRBV5-1, the J gene TRBJ2-3; the D gene is possibly TRBD2 (6 bases). CDR1 and CDR2 (germline): SGHRS, YFSETQ. This CDR3 is 16 amino acids long. V was trimmed by 2 bases and J by 3 bases, leaving 16 bases between them. CDR3 nucleotides: TGCGCCAGCAGCTTCCTCTGGGGAGGAGGTACAGATACGCAGTATTTT. Translated: CASSFLWGGGTDTQYF. Full variable domain (remainder filled in from reference TRBV5-1 and TRBJ2-3): KAGVTQTPRYLIKTRGQQVTLSCSPISGHRSVSWYQQTPGQGLQFLFEYFSETQRNKGNFPGRFSGRQFSNSRSEMNVSTLELGDSALYLCASSFLWGGGTDTQYFGPGTRLTVL.

A word on this clonotype: A read error is likely, as this CDR3 ends without the conserved phenylalanine or tryptophan. No DNA is shown, since the ends of the CDR3 on it are uncertain; the CDR3 is the one TCRdb lists. The chain combines TRBV11-2 with TRBJ2-3. With termini counted, the CDR3 has 13 amino acids. Germline lookup yields CDR1 SGHAT and CDR2 FQNNGV. The CDR3 loop is CAGSLDRGDTRYC.

This clonotype occurred a few times. V usage is TRBV21-1 and J usage is TRBJ2-2; the DNA was not used to check the table's D call, TRBD2. TRBV21-1 is assigned pseudogene status. This CDR3 has 15 residues. CDR3 sequence: CASSPREGNTGELFF. As DNA, the CDR3 is TGTGCCAGCAGTCCGAGGGAGGGGAACACCGGGGAGCTGTTTTTT.

A remark on this clonotype: A much larger clone lies one base from this, so it may be a read error. The CDR3 carries no conserved terminal phenylalanine or tryptophan, so it likely arises from a read error. This chain uses TRBV5-6 with TRBJ1-6; 9 bases fit TRBD1. The CDR3 spans 16 residues. V trimming: 3 bases; J trimming: 5 bases; junction bases outside the gene matches: 6. CDR1 SGHDT and CDR2 YYEEEE come from the germline V gene. For the CDR3, the DNA is TGTGCCAGCAGCTCCGACAGGGGGAGACATAATTCACCCCTCCACTCT. Amino acids: CASSSDRGRHNSPLHS.

In the case of this clonotype: A much larger clone lies one base from this, so it may be a read error. This CDR3 fails to terminate in the conserved phenylalanine or tryptophan, so it likely reflects a read error. The chain joins TRBV5-1 to TRBJ2-5, with TRBD2 matching over 10 bases. The CDR3 covers 16 residues. V shed 4 bases and J 2 bases; nucleotides not matched to a gene: 8. Germline-derived CDR1 and CDR2 are SGHRS and YFSETQ. CDR3 in amino acids: CASSVSGRKGQETQYL. The CDR3 bases are TGCGCCAGCAGCGTTAGCGGGAGGAAAGGACAAGAGACCCAGTACTTA.

Note on this clonotype: One end of the junction fails to match germline, which may point to a read error. V usage is TRBV6-4 and J usage is TRBJ2-3, with 8 bases aligning to TRBD1. Per the germline V gene, CDR1 is MRHNA and CDR2 is SNTAGT. The CDR3 has 13 residues. The CDR3 is CANSQGASDTQYF. As DNA, the CDR3 is TGTGCCAACAGCCAGGGGGCCTCAGATACACAGTATTTT.

About this clonotype itself: A much larger clone differs from this one at a single base, so this may be a read error. The chain employs TRBV10-3 and TRBJ1-2; TRBD1 agrees at 10 bases. Germline lookup yields CDR1 ENHRY and CDR2 SYGVKD. The J segment lost 4 bases and the V segment lost 11 bases, leaving 10 bases of the junction unmatched. The CDR3 extends over 14 amino acids. The CDR3 is CASRTGGIIYGYTF. The CDR3, as DNA: TGTGCCTCTAGGACAGGGGGAATTATCTATGGCTACACCTTC.

This clonotype was counted once. Likely a read error: the CDR3 ends without its conserved phenylalanine or tryptophan. The chain is built from TRBV28 and TRBJ1-1; no firm D call. Germline loops: CDR1 MDHEN, CDR2 SYDVKM. The CDR3 runs 13 residues. The CDR3: CASNLLSGAEAFS. The CDR3, as DNA: TGTGCCAGCAATTTATTATCCGGGGCTGAAGCTTTCTCT.

This clonotype was seen a few times. The V call is TRBV2, the J call TRBJ2-3, with D perhaps matching TRBD1 or TRBD2 (5 bases each). Germline V CDR1 and CDR2: SNHLY, FYNNEI. Deletions cut 6 bases from V and 2 bases from J, with 6 bases between. There are 12 residues in the CDR3. CDR3 in DNA: TGTGCCAGCAGGGGGACCACAGATACGCAGTATTTT. Its translation is CASRGTTDTQYF.

This clonotype was seen ten or more times. The V and J genes are TRBV30 and TRBJ1-1, with D hard to call. Trimming removed 0 bases from V and 8 bases from J, with 13 bases in between. Germline CDR1 is GTSNPN and CDR2 is SVGIG (reference sequence). The CDR3 covers 13 residues. The CDR3 nucleotides are TGTGCCTGGAGTGTACCGGTCAGTTCAGAAGCTTTCTTT. This translates into CAWSVPVSSEAFF.

With respect to this clonotype: A much larger clone is a single base away; this may be a read error. The rearrangement joins TRBV29-1 to TRBJ2-3; 10 nucleotides match TRBD1. The CDR3 covers 16 residues. Germline loops: CDR1 SQVTM, CDR2 ANQGSEA. The DNA of the CDR3 is TGCGGCGTTTTCGGCCTCCGGGACAGGGGTACAGATACGCAGTATTTT. The encoded protein is CGVFGLRDRGTDTQYF.

As to this clonotype: A single base separates this from a much larger clone, so it may be a read error. J is TRBJ2-5 and V is TRBV5-1; the match to TRBD2 covers 9 bases. CDR3 size: 18 residues. The V gene end was trimmed by 0 bases and the J gene end by 2 bases; junction bases not matched to a gene: 11. Germline-derived CDR1 and CDR2 are SGHRS and YFSETQ. The CDR3 is CASSLELAGRAVQETQYF. As DNA, the CDR3 is TGCGCCAGCAGCTTGGAGCTAGCGGGAAGGGCGGTACAAGAGACCCAGTACTTC.

A remark on this clonotype: The CDR3 end shows no conserved phenylalanine or tryptophan, and so a read error is likely. Because the CDR3's place on the DNA is in doubt, the DNA is left out and the CDR3 is given as listed by TCRdb. The CDR3 reads CASSLGQGEYEHYL. The chain employs TRBV4-1 and TRBJ2-7; TRBD1, the D gene given by the table, was not confirmed from the DNA. The CDR3 region is 14 residues in length, termini included. Germline CDR1 reads MGHRA; CDR2 reads YSYEKL.